This entry features one TCR beta chain sequence. The method was immunoSEQ multiplex PCR; TCRdb's version includes in-frame clones alone and lacks a portion of them. The sample lists about 430,000 clones, about nine tenths occurring once. This record belongs to a study of Ad26.COV2.S vaccination and SARS-CoV-2 variants. Turning to the study itself: It was the COV1001 Ad26.COV2.S trial arm that included the donor.

CDR1 and CDR2 from the germline V gene are MNHEY and SVGAGI. With 0 bases removed from V and 9 bases from J, the gap between germline ends came to 15 bases. The CDR3 spans 16 residues. Treatment denoted: about 20 received Ad26.COV2.S at low or high dose, single or two shots; 5 received placebo; per-sample allocation not given. Day 63 after the first injection of vaccine or placebo was the sampling time. This clonotype originated in a person between 18 and 65 years old who received the Ad26.COV2.S COVID-19 vaccine or a placebo. The chain combines TRBV6-5 with TRBJ2-6, with D possibly being TRBD1 (6 bases). This specimen was peripheral blood, taken in a trial of Ad26.COV2.S vaccine versus placebo. CDR3 residues: CASSYSVGTPHNVLTF. Written as DNA, the CDR3 is TGTGCCAGCAGTTACTCGGTCGGGACACCCCACAACGTCCTGACTTTC.